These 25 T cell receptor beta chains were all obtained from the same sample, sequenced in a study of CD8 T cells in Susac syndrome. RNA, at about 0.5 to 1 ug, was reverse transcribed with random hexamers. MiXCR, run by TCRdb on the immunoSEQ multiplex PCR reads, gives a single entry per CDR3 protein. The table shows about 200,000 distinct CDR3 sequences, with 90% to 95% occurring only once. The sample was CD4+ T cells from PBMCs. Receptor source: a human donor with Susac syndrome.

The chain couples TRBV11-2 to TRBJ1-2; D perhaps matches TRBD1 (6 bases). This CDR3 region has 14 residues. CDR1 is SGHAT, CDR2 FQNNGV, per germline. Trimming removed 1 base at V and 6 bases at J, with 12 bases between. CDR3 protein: CASSLVANRDGYTF. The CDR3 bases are TGTGCCAGCAGCTTAGTAGCCAACAGGGATGGCTACACCTTC. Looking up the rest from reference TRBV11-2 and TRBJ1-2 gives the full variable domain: EAGVAQSPRYKIIEKRQSVAFWCNPISGHATLYWYQQILGQGPKLLIQFQNNGVVDDSQLPKDRFSAERLKGVDSTLKIQPAKLEDSAVYLCASSLVANRDGYTFGSGTRLTVV.

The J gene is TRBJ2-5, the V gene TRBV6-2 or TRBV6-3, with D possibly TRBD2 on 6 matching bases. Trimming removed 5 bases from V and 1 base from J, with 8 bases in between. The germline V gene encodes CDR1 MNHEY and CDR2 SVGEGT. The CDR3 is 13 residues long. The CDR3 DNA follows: TGTGCCAGCAGTCGGGACTTCCAAGAGACCCAGTACTTC. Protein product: CASSRDFQETQYF.

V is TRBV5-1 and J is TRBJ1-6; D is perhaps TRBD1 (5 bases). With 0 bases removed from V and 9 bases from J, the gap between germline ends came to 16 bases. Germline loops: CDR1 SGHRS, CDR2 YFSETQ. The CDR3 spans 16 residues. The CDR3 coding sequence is TGCGCCAGCAGCTTGGGAGGGACGGGGGACGCTTCACCCCTCCACTTT. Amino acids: CASSLGGTGDASPLHF.

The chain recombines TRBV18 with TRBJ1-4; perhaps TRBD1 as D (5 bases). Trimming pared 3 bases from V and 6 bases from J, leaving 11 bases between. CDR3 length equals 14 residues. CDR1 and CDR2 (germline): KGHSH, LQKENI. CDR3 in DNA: TGTGCCAGCTCACCGGGACCTTCTTATGAAAAACTGTTTTTT. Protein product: CASSPGPSYEKLFF.

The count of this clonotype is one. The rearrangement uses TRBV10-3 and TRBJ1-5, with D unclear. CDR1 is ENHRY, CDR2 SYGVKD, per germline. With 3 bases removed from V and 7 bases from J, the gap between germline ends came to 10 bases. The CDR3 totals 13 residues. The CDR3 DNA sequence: TGTGCCATCAGTGATGCAATCTTCCAGCCCCAGCATTTT. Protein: CAISDAIFQPQHF.

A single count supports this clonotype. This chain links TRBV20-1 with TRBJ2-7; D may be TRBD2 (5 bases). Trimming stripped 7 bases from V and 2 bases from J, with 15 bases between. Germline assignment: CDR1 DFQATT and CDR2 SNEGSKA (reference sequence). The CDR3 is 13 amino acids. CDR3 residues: CSVETGLTYEQYF. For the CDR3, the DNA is TGCAGTGTCGAGACCGGACTCACCTACGAGCAGTACTTC.

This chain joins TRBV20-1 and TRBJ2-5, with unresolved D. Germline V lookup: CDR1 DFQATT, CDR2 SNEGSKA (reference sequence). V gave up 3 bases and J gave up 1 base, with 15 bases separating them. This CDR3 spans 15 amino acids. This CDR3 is CSASGASGRQETQYF. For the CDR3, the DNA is TGCAGTGCTAGTGGAGCTAGTGGACGCCAAGAGACCCAGTACTTC.

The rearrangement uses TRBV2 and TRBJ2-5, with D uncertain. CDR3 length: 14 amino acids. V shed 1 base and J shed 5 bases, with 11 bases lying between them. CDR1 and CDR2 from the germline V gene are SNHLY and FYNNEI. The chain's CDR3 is CASSEGSARETQYF. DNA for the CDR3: TGTGCCAGCAGTGAAGGATCAGCTCGCGAGACCCAGTACTTC.

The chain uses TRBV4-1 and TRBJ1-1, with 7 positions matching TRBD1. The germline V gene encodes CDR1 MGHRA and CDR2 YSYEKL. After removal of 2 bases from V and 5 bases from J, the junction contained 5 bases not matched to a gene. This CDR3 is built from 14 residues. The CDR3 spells CASSQLRGGTEAFF. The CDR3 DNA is TGCGCCAGCAGCCAACTCAGGGGGGGGACTGAAGCTTTCTTT.

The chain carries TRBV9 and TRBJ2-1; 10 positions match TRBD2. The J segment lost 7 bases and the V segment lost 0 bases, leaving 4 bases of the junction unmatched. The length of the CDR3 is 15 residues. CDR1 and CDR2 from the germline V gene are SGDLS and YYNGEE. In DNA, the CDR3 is TGTGCCAGCAGCGTAGGCCAGCGGGAGGGGAATGAGCAGTTCTTC. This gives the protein CASSVGQREGNEQFF.

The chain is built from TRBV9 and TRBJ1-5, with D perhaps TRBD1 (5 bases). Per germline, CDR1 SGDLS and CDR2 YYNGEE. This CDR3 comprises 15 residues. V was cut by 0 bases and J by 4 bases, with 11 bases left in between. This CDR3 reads CASSVGLTENQPQHF. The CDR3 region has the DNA TGTGCCAGCAGCGTAGGTTTGACAGAGAATCAGCCCCAGCATTTT. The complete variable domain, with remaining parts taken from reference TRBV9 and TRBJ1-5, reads DSGVTQTPKHLITATGQRVTLRCSPRSGDLSVYWYQQSLDQGLQFLIQYYNGEERAKGNILERFSAQQFPDLHSELNLSSLELGDSALYFCASSVGLTENQPQHFGDGTRLSIL.

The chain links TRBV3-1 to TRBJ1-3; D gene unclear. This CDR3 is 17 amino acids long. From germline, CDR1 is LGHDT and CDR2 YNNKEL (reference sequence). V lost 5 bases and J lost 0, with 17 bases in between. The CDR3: CASSSIPGGLSGNTIYF. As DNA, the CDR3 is TGTGCCAGCAGCTCAATCCCCGGCGGGCTCTCTGGAAACACCATATATTTT.

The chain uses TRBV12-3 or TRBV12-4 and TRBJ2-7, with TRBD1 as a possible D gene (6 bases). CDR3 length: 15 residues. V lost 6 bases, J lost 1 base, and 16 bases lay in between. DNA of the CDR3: TGTGCCAGCAGGAGGGGGACGGGGTTTTCCTACGAGCAGTACTTC. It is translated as CASRRGTGFSYEQYF.

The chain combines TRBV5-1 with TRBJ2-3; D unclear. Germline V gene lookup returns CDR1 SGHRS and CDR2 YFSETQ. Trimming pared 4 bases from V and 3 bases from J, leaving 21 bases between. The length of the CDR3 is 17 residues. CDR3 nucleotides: TGCGCCAGCAGCGCCGGTGACTTCCTATTGCCTACAGATACGCAGTATTTT. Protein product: CASSAGDFLLPTDTQYF.

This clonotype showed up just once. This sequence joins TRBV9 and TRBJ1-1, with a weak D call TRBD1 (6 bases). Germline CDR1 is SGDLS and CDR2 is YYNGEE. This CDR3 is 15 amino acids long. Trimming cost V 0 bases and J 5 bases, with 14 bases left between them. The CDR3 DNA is TGTGCCAGCAGCGTAGAATCACAGGGAGCAACTGAAGCTTTCTTT. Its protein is CASSVESQGATEAFF.

CDR3 DNA: TGTGCCAGCAGCCGGGCTGGAGGGGCCAAAAACATTCAGTACTTC. This translates into CASSRAGGAKNIQYF. The chain combines TRBV5-4 with TRBJ2-4; D is perhaps TRBD2 (6 bases). V lost 4 bases, J lost 1 base, and 12 bases lay in between. This CDR3 spans 15 amino acids. Germline CDR1 SGHNT, CDR2 YYREEE (reference sequence).

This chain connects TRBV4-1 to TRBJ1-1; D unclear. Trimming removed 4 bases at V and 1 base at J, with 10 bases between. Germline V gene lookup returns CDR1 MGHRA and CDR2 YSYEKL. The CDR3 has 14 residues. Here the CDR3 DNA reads TGCGCCAGCAGCCCGAAGGAGGGGAACACTGAAGCTTTCTTT. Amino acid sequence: CASSPKEGNTEAFF.

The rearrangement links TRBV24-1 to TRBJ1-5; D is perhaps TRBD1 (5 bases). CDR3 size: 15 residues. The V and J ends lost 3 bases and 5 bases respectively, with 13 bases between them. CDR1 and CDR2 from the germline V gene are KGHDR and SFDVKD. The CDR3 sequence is CATSDRGGEDQPQHF. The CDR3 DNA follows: TGTGCCACCAGTGATAGGGGAGGGGAAGATCAGCCCCAGCATTTT.

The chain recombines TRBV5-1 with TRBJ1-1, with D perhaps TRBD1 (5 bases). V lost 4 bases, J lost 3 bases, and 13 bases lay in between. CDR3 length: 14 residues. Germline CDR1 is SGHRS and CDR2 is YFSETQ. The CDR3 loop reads CASSINSGDTEAFF. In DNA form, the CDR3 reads TGCGCCAGCAGCATAAATTCGGGGGACACTGAAGCTTTCTTT.

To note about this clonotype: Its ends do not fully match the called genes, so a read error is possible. The CDR3 loop reads CASSEYQGDTGELLF. The DNA of the CDR3 is TGTGCCAGCAGTGAATATCAGGGAGACACCGGGGAGCTGCTTTTT. The J gene is TRBJ2-2, the V gene TRBV25-1, with D perhaps TRBD1 or TRBD2 (5 bases each). CDR1 and CDR2 (germline): MGHDK, SYGVNS. The CDR3 runs 15 residues.

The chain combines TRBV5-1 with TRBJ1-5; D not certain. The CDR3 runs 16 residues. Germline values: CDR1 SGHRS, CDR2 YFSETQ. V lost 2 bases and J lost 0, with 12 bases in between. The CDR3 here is CASSLGPSDSNQPQHF. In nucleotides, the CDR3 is TGCGCCAGCAGCTTAGGGCCTTCAGATAGCAATCAGCCCCAGCATTTT.

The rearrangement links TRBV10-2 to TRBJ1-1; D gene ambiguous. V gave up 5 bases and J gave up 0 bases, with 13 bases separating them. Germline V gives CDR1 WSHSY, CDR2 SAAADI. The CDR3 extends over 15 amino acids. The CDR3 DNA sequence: TGCGCCAGCAGTCCGCTGGCACAGATGAACACTGAAGCTTTCTTT. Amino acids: CASSPLAQMNTEAFF.

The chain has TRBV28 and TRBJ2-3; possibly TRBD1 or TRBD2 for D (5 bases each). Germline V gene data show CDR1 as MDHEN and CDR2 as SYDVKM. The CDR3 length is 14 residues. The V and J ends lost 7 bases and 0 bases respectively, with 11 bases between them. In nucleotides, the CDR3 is TGTGCCAGCAAGAGGGGATCCAGCACAGATACGCAGTATTTT. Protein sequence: CASKRGSSTDTQYF.

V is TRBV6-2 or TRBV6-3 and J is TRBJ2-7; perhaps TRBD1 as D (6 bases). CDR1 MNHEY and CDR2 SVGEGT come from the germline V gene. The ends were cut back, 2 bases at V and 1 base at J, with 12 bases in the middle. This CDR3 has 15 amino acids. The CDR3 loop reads CASSYLPDSSYEQYF. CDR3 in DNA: TGTGCCAGCAGTTACCTGCCGGACAGTTCCTACGAGCAGTACTTC.

CDR3 region: CAGQAIRTGELFF. CDR3 sequence (DNA): TGTGCCGGACAGGCAATCCGGACCGGGGAGCTGTTTTTT. The rearrangement uses TRBV11-2 and TRBJ2-2; 7 nucleotides agree with TRBD1. V dropped 11 bases and J dropped 5; count of bases not matched to a gene: 8. Germline CDR1 is SGHAT and CDR2 is FQNNGV. The CDR3 is 13 residues long. The complete variable domain, with remaining parts taken from reference TRBV11-2 and TRBJ2-2, reads EAGVAQSPRYKIIEKRQSVAFWCNPISGHATLYWYQQILGQGPKLLIQFQNNGVVDDSQLPKDRFSAERLKGVDSTLKIQPAKLEDSAVYLCAGQAIRTGELFFGEGSRLTVL.